This entry concerns a single T cell receptor beta chain. Its antigen remains unknown. The record originates from a study of a mutant IDH1 vaccine in newly diagnosed glioma. In the study overall: Earlier care involved radiotherapy, temozolomide, or both, and the majority received both. Week 35 was assigned to visit V12, and week 47 was assigned to visit V13. Broader study findings: Vaccination induced immune responses in over 85% of patients.

Trimming shortened V by 8 bases and J by 1 base, and 17 bases separated the two germline ends. CDR3 length equals 15 residues. CDR1 MNHNS and CDR2 SASEGT come from the germline V gene. Measured with immunoSEQ multiplex PCR; TCRdb has only the in-frame clones, and not every one. The sample has under 35,000 clones; more than 60% are singletons. The time point was: week 35, safety follow-up. Vaccination used 300 ug of mutant IDH1 20-mer peptide per dose, with topical imiquimod. Newly diagnosed WHO grade 3 or 4 IDH1-mutant, ATRX-lost astrocytomas were identified in the donors. The TCR originated in a man aged 45-65 years with glioma. V and J are TRBV6-1 and TRBJ1-1; D not certain. Sequenced here: PBMCs, sampled from a glioma patient whose treatment included an IDH1 peptide vaccine. The CDR3 protein is CASLLDVRSNTEAFF. The CDR3 nucleotides read TGTGCCAGCCTCCTCGACGTACGGTCGAACACTGAAGCTTTCTTT.